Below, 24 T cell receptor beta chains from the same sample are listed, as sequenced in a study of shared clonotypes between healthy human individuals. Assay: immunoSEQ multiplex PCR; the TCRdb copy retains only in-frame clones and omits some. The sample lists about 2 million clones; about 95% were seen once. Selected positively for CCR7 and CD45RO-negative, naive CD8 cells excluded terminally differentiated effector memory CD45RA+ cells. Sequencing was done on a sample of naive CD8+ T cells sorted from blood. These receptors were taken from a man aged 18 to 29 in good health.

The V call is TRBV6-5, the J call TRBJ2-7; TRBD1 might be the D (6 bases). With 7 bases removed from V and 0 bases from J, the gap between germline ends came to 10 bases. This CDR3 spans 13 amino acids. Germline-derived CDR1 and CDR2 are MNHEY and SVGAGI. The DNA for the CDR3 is TGTGCCAGCAAGCCGGACAGCTCCTACGAGCAGTACTTC. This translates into CASKPDSSYEQYF.

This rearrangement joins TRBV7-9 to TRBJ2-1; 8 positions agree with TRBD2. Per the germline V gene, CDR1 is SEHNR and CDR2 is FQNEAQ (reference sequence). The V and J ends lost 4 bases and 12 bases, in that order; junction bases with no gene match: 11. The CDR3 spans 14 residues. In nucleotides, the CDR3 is TGTGCCAGCAGCTCCGAACGAGCGGGAGAAGGGCAGTTCTTC. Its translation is CASSSERAGEGQFF.

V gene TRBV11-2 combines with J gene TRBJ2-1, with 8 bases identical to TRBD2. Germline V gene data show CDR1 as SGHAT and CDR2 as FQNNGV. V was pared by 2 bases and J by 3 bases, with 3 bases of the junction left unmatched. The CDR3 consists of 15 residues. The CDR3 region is CASSLYTSGYNEQFF. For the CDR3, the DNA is TGTGCCAGCAGCTTATACACTAGCGGCTACAATGAGCAGTTCTTC.

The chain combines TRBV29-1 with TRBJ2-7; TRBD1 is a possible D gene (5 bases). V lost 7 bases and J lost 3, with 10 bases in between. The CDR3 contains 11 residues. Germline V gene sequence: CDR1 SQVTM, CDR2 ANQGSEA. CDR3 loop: CSGQWVYEQYF. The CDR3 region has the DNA TGCAGCGGACAGTGGGTCTACGAGCAGTACTTC.

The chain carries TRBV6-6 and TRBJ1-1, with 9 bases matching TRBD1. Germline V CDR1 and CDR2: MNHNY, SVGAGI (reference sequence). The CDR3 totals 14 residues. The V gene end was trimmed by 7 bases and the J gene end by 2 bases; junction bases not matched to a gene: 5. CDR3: CASTEGQGNTEAFF. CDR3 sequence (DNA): TGTGCCAGCACCGAGGGACAGGGTAACACTGAAGCTTTCTTT.

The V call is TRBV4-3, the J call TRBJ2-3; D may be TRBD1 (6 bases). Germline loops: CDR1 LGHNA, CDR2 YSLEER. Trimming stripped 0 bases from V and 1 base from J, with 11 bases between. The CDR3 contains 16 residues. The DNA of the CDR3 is TGCGCCAGCAGCCAAGAAGCAGGGGCGGGCACAGATACGCAGTATTTT. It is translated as CASSQEAGAGTDTQYF.

CDR3 residues: CASSESGGAYNEQFF. The CDR3 DNA is TGTGCCAGCAGCGAAAGCGGGGGGGCCTACAATGAGCAGTTCTTC. This chain joins TRBV5-4 and TRBJ2-1; 10 positions match TRBD2. J was trimmed by 2 bases and V by 4 bases; bases with no gene match: 3. The CDR3 totals 15 residues. Germline values: CDR1 SGHNT, CDR2 YYREEE (reference sequence).

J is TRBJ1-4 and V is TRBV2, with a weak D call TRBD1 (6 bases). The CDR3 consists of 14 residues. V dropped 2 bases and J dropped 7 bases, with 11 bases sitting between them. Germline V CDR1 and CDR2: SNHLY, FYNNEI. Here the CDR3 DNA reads TGTGCCAGCAGTGAATCTGGGGGCGGTGAAAAACTGTTTTTT. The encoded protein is CASSESGGGEKLFF.

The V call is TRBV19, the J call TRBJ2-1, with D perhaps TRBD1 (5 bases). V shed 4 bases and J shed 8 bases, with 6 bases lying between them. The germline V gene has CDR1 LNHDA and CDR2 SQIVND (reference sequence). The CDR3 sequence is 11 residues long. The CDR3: CASSRGYEQFF. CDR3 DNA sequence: TGTGCCAGTAGTAGGGGCTATGAGCAGTTCTTC.

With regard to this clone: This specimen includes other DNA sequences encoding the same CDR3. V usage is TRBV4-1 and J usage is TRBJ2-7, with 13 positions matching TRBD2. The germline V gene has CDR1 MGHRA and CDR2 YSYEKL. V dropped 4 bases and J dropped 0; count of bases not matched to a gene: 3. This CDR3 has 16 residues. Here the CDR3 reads CASSLRTSGSSYEQYF. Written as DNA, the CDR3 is TGCGCCAGCAGCCTCCGGACTAGCGGGAGCTCCTACGAGCAGTACTTC.

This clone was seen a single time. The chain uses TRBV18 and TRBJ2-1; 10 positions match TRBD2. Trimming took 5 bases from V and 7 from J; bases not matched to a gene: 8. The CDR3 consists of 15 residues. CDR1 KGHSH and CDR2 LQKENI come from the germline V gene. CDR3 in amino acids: CASSGPSGRENEQFF. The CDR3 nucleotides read TGTGCCAGCTCAGGTCCGAGCGGGAGGGAAAATGAGCAGTTCTTC.

The CDR3 nucleotides are TGTGCCAGCAGCCCACTACCCCCCACTAAACCCCTCCACTTT. Amino acids: CASSPLPPTKPLHF. V and J are TRBV27 and TRBJ1-6; D call uncertain. Germline CDR1 reads MNHEY; CDR2 reads SMNVEV (reference sequence). The V and J ends lost 6 bases and 12 bases respectively, with 18 bases between them. The CDR3 runs 14 residues.

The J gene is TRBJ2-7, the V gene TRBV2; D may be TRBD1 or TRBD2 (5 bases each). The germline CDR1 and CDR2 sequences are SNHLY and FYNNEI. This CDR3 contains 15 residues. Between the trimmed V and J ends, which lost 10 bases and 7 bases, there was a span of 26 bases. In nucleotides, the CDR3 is TGTGCCACCCTTAAGGAGGTAGCTCCACAGGCGGAGCAGTACTTC. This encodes CATLKEVAPQAEQYF. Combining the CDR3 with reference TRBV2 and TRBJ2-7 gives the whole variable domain EPEVTQTPSHQVTQMGQEVILRCVPISNHLYFYWYRQILGQKVEFLVSFYNNEISEKSEIFDDQFSVERPDGSNFTLKIRSTKLEDSAMYFCATLKEVAPQAEQYFGPGTRLTVT.

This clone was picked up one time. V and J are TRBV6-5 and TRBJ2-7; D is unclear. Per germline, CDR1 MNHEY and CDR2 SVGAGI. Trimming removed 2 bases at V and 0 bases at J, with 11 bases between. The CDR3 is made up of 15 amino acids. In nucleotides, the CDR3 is TGTGCCAGCAGTTACGGAGCCGACTTCTCCTACGAGCAGTACTTC. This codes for CASSYGADFSYEQYF.

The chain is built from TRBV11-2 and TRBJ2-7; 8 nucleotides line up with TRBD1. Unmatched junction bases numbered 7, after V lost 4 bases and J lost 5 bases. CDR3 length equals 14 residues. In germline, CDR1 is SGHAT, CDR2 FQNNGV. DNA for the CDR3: TGTGCCAGCAGCTCGGACAGGGATTGGAACGAGCAGTACTTC. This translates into CASSSDRDWNEQYF.

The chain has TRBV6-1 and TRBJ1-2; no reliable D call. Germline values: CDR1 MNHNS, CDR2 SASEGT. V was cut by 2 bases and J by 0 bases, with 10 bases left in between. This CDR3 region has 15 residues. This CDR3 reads CASSEIKLSNYGYTF. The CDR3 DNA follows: TGTGCCAGCAGTGAAATTAAGCTTTCTAACTATGGCTACACCTTC.

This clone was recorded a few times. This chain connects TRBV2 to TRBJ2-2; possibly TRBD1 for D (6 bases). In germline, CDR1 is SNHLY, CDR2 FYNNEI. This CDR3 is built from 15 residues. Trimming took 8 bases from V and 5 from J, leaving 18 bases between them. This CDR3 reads CASERGQGRTGELFF. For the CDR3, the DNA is TGTGCCAGCGAACGCGGGCAGGGGCGGACCGGGGAGCTGTTTTTT.

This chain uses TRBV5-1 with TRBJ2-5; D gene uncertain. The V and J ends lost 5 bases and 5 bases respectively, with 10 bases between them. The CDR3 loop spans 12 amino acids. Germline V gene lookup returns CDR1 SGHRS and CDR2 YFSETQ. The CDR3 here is CASSGIEETQYF. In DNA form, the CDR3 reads TGCGCCAGCAGTGGGATTGAGGAGACCCAGTACTTC.

The CDR3: CASSHPGWREGNNEQFF. DNA for the CDR3: TGTGCCAGCAGTCATCCGGGGTGGCGGGAGGGCAACAATGAGCAGTTCTTC. The genes are TRBV7-6 and TRBJ2-1, with 9 bases fitting TRBD2. With V trimmed by 6 bases and J by 5 bases, 14 bases remained unmatched. The CDR3 is 17 amino acids. Looked up from germline, CDR1 is SGHVS and CDR2 is FNYEAQ.

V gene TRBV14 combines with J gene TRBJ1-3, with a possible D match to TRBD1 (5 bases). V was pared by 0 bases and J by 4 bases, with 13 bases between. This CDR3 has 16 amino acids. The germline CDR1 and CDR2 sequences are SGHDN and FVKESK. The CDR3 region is CASSQESEGRGNTIYF. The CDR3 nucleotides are TGTGCCAGCAGCCAAGAAAGCGAGGGGCGCGGAAACACCATATATTTT.

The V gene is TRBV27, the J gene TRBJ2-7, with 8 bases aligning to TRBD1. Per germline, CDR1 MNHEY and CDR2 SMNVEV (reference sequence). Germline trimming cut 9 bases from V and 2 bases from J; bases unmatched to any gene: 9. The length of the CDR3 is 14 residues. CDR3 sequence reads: CASKIMGQAYEQYF. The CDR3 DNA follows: TGTGCCAGTAAAATAATGGGACAGGCCTACGAGCAGTACTTC.

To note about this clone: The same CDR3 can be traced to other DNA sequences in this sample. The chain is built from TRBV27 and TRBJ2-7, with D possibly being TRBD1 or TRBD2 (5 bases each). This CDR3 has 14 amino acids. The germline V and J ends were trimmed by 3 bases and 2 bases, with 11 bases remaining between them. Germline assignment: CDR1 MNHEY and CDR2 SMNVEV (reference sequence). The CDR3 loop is CASSFAGATYEQYF. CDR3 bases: TGTGCCAGCAGTTTTGCCGGGGCCACCTACGAGCAGTACTTC.

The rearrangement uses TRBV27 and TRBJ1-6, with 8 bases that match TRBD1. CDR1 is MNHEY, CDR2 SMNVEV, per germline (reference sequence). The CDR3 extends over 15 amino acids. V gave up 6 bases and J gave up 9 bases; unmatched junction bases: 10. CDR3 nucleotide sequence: TGTGCCAGCAGGCGTCCCACAGGGGGAGGTTCACCCCTCCACTTT. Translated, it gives CASRRPTGGGSPLHF.

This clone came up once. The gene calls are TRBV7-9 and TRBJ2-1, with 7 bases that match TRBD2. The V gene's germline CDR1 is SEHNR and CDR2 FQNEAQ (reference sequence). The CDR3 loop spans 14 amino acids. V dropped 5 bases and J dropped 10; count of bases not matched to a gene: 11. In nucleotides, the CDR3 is TGTGCCAGCAGCCAGCCCGCGGGAGTGGGGGAGCAGTTCTTC. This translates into CASSQPAGVGEQFF.